Below are 13 T cell receptor beta chains sequenced from a single sample in a study of human T cells and chemical hapten exposure. Time point denoted: patch test 2, 6 weeks after DPC sensitization. Treatment noted: therapeutic diphenylcyclopropenone sensitization with weekly scalp DPC. Each CDR3 protein gets one entry after TCRdb re-called the RACE reads with MiXCR. This sample yields 84,000 or so distinct CDR3 sequences, of which 10% to 13% are seen a single time; 2% to 2.5% belongs to the top ten. The material was whole blood, obtained in connection with sensitization to the hapten diphenylcyclopropenone (DPC). All receptors come from a woman under 40 with alopecia areata. Some clones in this sample may be carry-over from other donors' samples.

This clonotype was found many times. V gene TRBV12-2 combines with J gene TRBJ1-5. TRBV12-2 is tagged as a pseudogene. The CDR3 runs to 12 residues. The DNA for the CDR3 is TGTGCAAGTCGCTTATGCTATCAGCCCCAGCATTTT. This sequence encodes CASRLCYQPQHF.

The chain joins TRBV29-1 to TRBJ1-2; TRBD1 matches at 9 bases. Germline-derived CDR1 and CDR2 are SQVTM and ANQGSEA. After removal of 7 bases from V and 6 bases from J, the junction contained 9 bases not matched to a gene. The CDR3 is 13 residues long. The CDR3 here is CSADTGGADGYTF. Written as DNA, the CDR3 is TGCAGCGCCGATACAGGGGGCGCCGATGGCTACACCTTC. The variable domain in full, with the rest retrieved from reference TRBV29-1 and TRBJ1-2, is SAVISQKPSRDICQRGTSLTIQCQVDSQVTMMFWYRQQPGQSLTLIATANQGSEATYESGFVIDKFPISRPNLTFSTLTVSNMSPEDSSIYLCSADTGGADGYTFGSGTRLTVV.

This clonotype has ten or more counts. V and J are TRBV21-1 and TRBJ2-7. TRBV21-1 is an annotated pseudogene. The CDR3 totals 12 residues. The CDR3 loop reads CASSPAAYEQYF. For the CDR3, the DNA is TGTGCCAGCAGCCCGGCGGCTTACGAGCAGTACTTC.

This clonotype was observed at least ten times. The chain is built from TRBV12-3 or TRBV12-4 and TRBJ2-4; 7 nucleotides line up with TRBD1. Losses at the gene ends were 6 bases for V and 4 bases for J; bases not matched to a gene: 3. CDR3 size: 13 residues. Here the CDR3 reads CASRPGQKNIQYF. Here the CDR3 DNA reads TGTGCCAGCAGACCGGGACAGAAAAACATTCAGTACTTC.

This clonotype has at least ten counts. V and J are TRBV4-3 and TRBJ2-2; 9 bases match TRBD1. Germline CDR1 reads LGHNA; CDR2 reads YSLEER. The CDR3 spans 16 residues. Trimming removed 0 bases from V and 5 bases from J; junction bases left unmatched: 4. The CDR3 spells CASSQDTGGLTGELFF. The CDR3 DNA sequence: TGCGCCAGCAGCCAAGACACAGGGGGCCTGACCGGGGAGCTGTTTTTT.

This clonotype was seen at least ten times. The chain links TRBV9 to TRBJ1-1, with D hard to call. Trimming took off 1 base at V and 1 base at J, with 5 bases between the two ends. The CDR3 totals 13 residues. Per the germline V gene, CDR1 is SGDLS and CDR2 is YYNGEE. CDR3 sequence: CASSVFPNTEAFF. CDR3 in DNA: TGTGCCAGCAGCGTATTCCCGAACACTGAAGCTTTCTTT.

J is TRBJ1-4 and V is TRBV4-1, with TRBD1 identical over 8 bases. The trim removed 0 bases at V and 8 bases at J, leaving 5 bases unmatched. The CDR3 sequence is 15 residues long. The V gene's germline CDR1 is MGHRA and CDR2 YSYEKL. The CDR3 DNA is TGCGCCAGCAGCCAAGAACGGGACAGGACGGAAAAACTGTTTTTT. This translates into CASSQERDRTEKLFF.

Many counts were recorded for this clonotype. The V call is TRBV6-5, the J call TRBJ1-5; D gene ambiguous. Germline CDR1 and CDR2: MNHEY and SVGAGI. The CDR3 contains 15 residues. V was shortened by 6 bases and J by 4 bases, with 16 bases between the two germline ends. This CDR3 is CASSPGQITNQPQHF. DNA for the CDR3: TGTGCCAGCAGCCCTGGTCAGATTACTAATCAGCCCCAGCATTTT.

This clonotype was counted at least ten times. The genes are TRBV11-2 and TRBJ2-3, with D possibly TRBD1 on 6 matching bases. This CDR3 has 16 amino acids. Per the germline V gene, CDR1 is SGHAT and CDR2 is FQNNGV. Trimming stripped 5 bases from V and 1 base from J, with 16 bases between. The CDR3 DNA is TGTGCCAGCAGCGTACAGGGCTCTCCTCGCACAGATACGCAGTATTTT. Translating it yields CASSVQGSPRTDTQYF.

The gene calls are TRBV12-3 or TRBV12-4 and TRBJ2-7; D not resolved. This CDR3 contains 12 residues. V lost 4 bases to trimming and J lost 0 bases, with 4 bases between them. CDR3 nucleotide sequence: TGTGCCAGCAGTTCCCTCTCCTACGAGCAGTACTTC. Protein: CASSSLSYEQYF.

This clonotype was detected a few times. This chain uses TRBV10-1 with TRBJ2-3; D unclear. This CDR3 region has 13 residues. The germline V gene encodes CDR1 WNHNN and CDR2 SYGVQD (reference sequence). Trimming removed 2 bases from V and 1 base from J, with 4 bases in between. CDR3 DNA: TGCGCCAGCAGTGAGGCCGGCACAGATACGCAGTATTTT. This codes for CASSEAGTDTQYF.

There are many counts of this clonotype. This chain uses TRBV7-9 with TRBJ2-3, with D perhaps matching TRBD2 (6 bases). Germline assignment: CDR1 SEHNR and CDR2 FQNEAQ (reference sequence). The CDR3 has 12 amino acids. The V gene lost 5 bases and the J gene lost 4 bases, with 7 bases spanning the gap. CDR3 nucleotides: TGTGCCAGCAGCGGAGGGGCAGATACGCAGTATTTT. Its protein product is CASSGGADTQYF.

This clonotype came up a few times. This chain joins TRBV7-2 and TRBJ2-7, with D perhaps being TRBD1 or TRBD2 (5 bases each). The CDR3 spans 14 residues. V lost 5 bases and J lost 3, with 14 bases in between. The germline gives CDR1 SGHTA, CDR2 FQGNSA. CDR3 residues: CASSPRVGGYEQYF. CDR3 DNA: TGTGCCAGCAGCCCACGGGTTGGGGGCTACGAGCAGTACTTC.